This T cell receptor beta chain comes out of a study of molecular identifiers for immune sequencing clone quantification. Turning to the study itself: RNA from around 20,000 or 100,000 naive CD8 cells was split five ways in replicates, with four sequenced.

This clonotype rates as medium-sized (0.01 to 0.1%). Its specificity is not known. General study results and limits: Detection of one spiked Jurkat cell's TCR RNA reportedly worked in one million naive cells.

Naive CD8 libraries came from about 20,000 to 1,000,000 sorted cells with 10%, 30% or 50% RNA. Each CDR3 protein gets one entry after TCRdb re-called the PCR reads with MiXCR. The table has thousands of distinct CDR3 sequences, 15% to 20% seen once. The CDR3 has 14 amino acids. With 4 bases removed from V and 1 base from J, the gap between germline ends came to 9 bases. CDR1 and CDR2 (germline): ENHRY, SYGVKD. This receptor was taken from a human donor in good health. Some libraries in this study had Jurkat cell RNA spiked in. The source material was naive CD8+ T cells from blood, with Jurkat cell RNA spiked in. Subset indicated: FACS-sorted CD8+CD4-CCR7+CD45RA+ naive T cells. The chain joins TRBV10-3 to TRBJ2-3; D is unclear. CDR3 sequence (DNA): TGTGCCATCAGTGTGGGCGGAGGCACAGATACGCAGTATTTT. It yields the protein CAISVGGGTDTQYF.